The TCR beta chain under discussion was sequenced for a study of T cells expressing NK-cell markers. Remarks on this clonotype: Its target is unknown.

The CDR3 is made up of 14 amino acids. The V gene's germline CDR1 is SQVTM and CDR2 ANQGSEA. Study observations and caveats: Dominant NKG2C+ clonotypes in a handful of donors made up about 1.0-8% of CD8+ T cells.

Beta-chain TCR cDNA was generated via 5'RACE template switching with UMIs. TCRdb derives one entry per CDR3 protein from the 5' RACE reads, leaving out DNA. The sample holds about 550,000 distinct CDR3 sequences. The clonotype originates from a young man in good health. Input material: blood T cells: a sorted CD56 or NKG2C T cell subset, CD4+ or CD8+ T cells, or bulk PBMC T cells (not recorded which). The chain recombines TRBV29-1 with TRBJ2-3; TCRdb's D call, TRBD1, is unchecked because there is no DNA. The CDR3 loop is CSVETRGHTDTQYF.